One sample yielded the 27 T cell receptor beta chains listed below, sequenced in a study of graft-versus-host responses after intestinal transplantation. Here immunoSEQ multiplex PCR was the method, and the copy in TCRdb shows in-frame clones only, minus some. The sample carries about 57,000 clones, around 90% recorded once. Sequencing was performed on PBMCs, taken 26 days after transplant. These receptors were obtained from a human patient who received an intestinal transplant, so some T cells may come from the graft donor.

The V and J genes are TRBV11-1 and TRBJ2-1, with 13 bases aligning to TRBD2. V dropped 3 bases and J dropped 3; count of bases not matched to a gene: 2. The germline CDR1 and CDR2 sequences are SGHAT and FQDESV (reference sequence). The CDR3 is 16 amino acids. DNA for the CDR3: TGTGCCAGCAGCTTCGGGACTAGCGGGAACTACAATGAGCAGTTCTTC. This gives the protein CASSFGTSGNYNEQFF. The full variable domain, its missing parts supplied by reference TRBV11-1 and TRBJ2-1, is EAEVAQSPRYKITEKSQAVAFWCDPISGHATLYWYRQILGQGPELLVQFQDESVVDDSQLPKDRFSAERLKGVDSTLKIQPAELGDSAMYLCASSFGTSGNYNEQFFGPGTRLTVL.

The V gene is TRBV27, the J gene TRBJ2-5; 9 nucleotides agree with TRBD1. Germline assignment: CDR1 MNHEY and CDR2 SMNVEV (reference sequence). J lost 5 bases, V lost 0 bases, and 7 bases had no gene match. CDR3 length equals 16 residues. CDR3 bases: TGTGCCAGCAGTTTATCTCCCGCGGACAGGGGTGAGACCCAGTACTTC. Its protein is CASSLSPADRGETQYF.

The chain couples TRBV2 to TRBJ1-2; D unresolved. V was clipped by 3 bases and J by 2 bases, with 16 bases between them. The germline V gene has CDR1 SNHLY and CDR2 FYNNEI. This CDR3 is 16 amino acids long. CDR3 amino acids: CASSDPPVNHNYGYTF. The CDR3 coding sequence is TGTGCCAGCAGTGATCCGCCAGTCAACCACAACTATGGCTACACCTTC.

The chain recombines TRBV11-2 with TRBJ1-4; D remains unclear. Germline CDR1 reads SGHAT; CDR2 reads FQNNGV. The V end was cut by 3 bases, the J end by 5 bases, with 13 bases between. This CDR3 spans 15 amino acids. CDR3 in amino acids: CASSFSGYSNEKLFF. CDR3 bases: TGTGCCAGCAGCTTTTCCGGTTATTCCAATGAAAAACTGTTTTTT.

V is TRBV2 and J is TRBJ2-7; tentative D call: TRBD1 (6 bases). V gave up 7 bases and J gave up 2 bases, with 9 bases separating them. This CDR3 spans 12 amino acids. Germline assignment: CDR1 SNHLY and CDR2 FYNNEI. In DNA form, the CDR3 reads TGTGCCAGCAAACGGGACACCTACGAGCAGTACTTC. This codes for CASKRDTYEQYF.

This chain uses TRBV5-1 with TRBJ2-3; the match to TRBD1 covers 11 bases. The germline gives CDR1 SGHRS, CDR2 YFSETQ. With 0 bases clipped from V and 4 bases from J, the junction kept 1 base outside the gene matches. The CDR3 extends over 15 amino acids. As DNA, the CDR3 is TGCGCCAGCAGCTTGGGGGACAGGGGGGCAGATACGCAGTATTTT. Residues: CASSLGDRGADTQYF.

The V and J genes are TRBV7-6 and TRBJ2-3; 8 bases fit TRBD2. V lost 0 bases to trimming and J lost 2 bases; unmatched junction nucleotides: 13. CDR1 is SGHVS and CDR2 is FNYEAQ in the germline V gene. The CDR3 contains 19 residues. CDR3 protein: CASSLADVRVAGTTDTQYF. The CDR3 DNA reads TGTGCCAGCAGCTTAGCGGACGTGAGAGTAGCGGGGACCACAGATACGCAGTATTTT.

The rearrangement joins TRBV11-1 to TRBJ2-4; D might be TRBD1 (6 bases). This CDR3 comprises 15 residues. CDR1 SGHAT and CDR2 FQDESV come from the germline V gene (reference sequence). Trimming took off 4 bases at V and 2 bases at J, with 12 bases between the two ends. This CDR3 reads CASSSTGLTKNIQYF. In DNA form, the CDR3 reads TGTGCCAGCAGCTCTACAGGGTTGACCAAAAACATTCAGTACTTC.

The CDR3 reads CASSEHGGGQPQHF. CDR3 sequence (DNA): TGTGCCAGCAGTGAACATGGGGGAGGTCAGCCCCAGCATTTT. V usage is TRBV6-1 and J usage is TRBJ1-5; TRBD1 might be the D (5 bases). Looked up from germline, CDR1 is MNHNS and CDR2 is SASEGT. The CDR3 totals 14 residues. Trimming stripped 2 bases from V and 6 bases from J, with 11 bases between.

The chain recombines TRBV5-1 with TRBJ2-7; 8 bases are a match to TRBD1. Germline-derived CDR1 and CDR2 are SGHRS and YFSETQ. The CDR3 is 15 residues long. With 3 bases clipped from V and 1 base from J, the junction kept 6 bases outside the gene matches. CDR3 region: CASSWYRDRSYEQYF. The CDR3 DNA reads as TGCGCCAGCAGCTGGTACCGGGACAGGTCCTACGAGCAGTACTTC.

The chain is built from TRBV28 and TRBJ1-2, with a tentative D call TRBD1 (6 bases). Trimming removed 5 bases from V and 5 bases from J, with 12 bases in between. The CDR3 totals 13 residues. Germline values: CDR1 MDHEN, CDR2 SYDVKM. CDR3 coding DNA: TGTGCCAGCAGTCTCCGACAGGTTTATGGCTACACCTTC. This encodes CASSLRQVYGYTF.

The chain joins TRBV2 to TRBJ2-5, with TRBD2 as a possible D gene (6 bases). The V gene's germline CDR1 is SNHLY and CDR2 FYNNEI. This CDR3 region has 15 residues. The germline V and J ends were trimmed by 7 bases and 1 base, with 16 bases remaining between them. CDR3: CASKGGMAVQETQYF. The CDR3 DNA reads as TGTGCCAGCAAGGGCGGGATGGCGGTCCAAGAGACCCAGTACTTC.

This chain's CDR3 is CASSQDHPITDTQYF. The DNA of the CDR3 is TGCGCCAGCAGCCAAGATCATCCAATCACAGATACGCAGTATTTT. The chain recombines TRBV4-1 with TRBJ2-3; D is unclear. The germline CDR1 and CDR2 sequences are MGHRA and YSYEKL. Deletions cut 0 bases from V and 2 bases from J, with 9 bases between. This CDR3 contains 15 residues.

This rearrangement joins TRBV2 to TRBJ2-1; TRBD1 aligns across 9 bases. CDR3 length: 16 amino acids. CDR1 is SNHLY and CDR2 is FYNNEI in the germline V gene. V lost 7 bases, J lost 9 bases, and 16 bases stayed unmatched. Here the CDR3 reads CASKGDRAMSGAEQFF. CDR3 nucleotides: TGTGCCAGCAAGGGGGACAGGGCCATGTCGGGCGCTGAGCAGTTCTTC.

The CDR3 reads CASSYSGGAGELFF. CDR3 coding DNA: TGTGCCAGCAGTTACTCAGGGGGGGCCGGGGAGCTGTTTTTT. The V gene is TRBV6-5, the J gene TRBJ2-2, with D perhaps matching TRBD2 (7 bases). The CDR3 covers 14 residues. The germline V and J ends were trimmed by 0 bases and 6 bases, with 8 bases remaining between them. Germline V CDR1 and CDR2: MNHEY, SVGAGI.

This rearrangement joins TRBV10-3 to TRBJ2-7, with 9 bases lining up with TRBD1. Germline V CDR1 and CDR2: ENHRY, SYGVKD. V was pared by 0 bases and J by 5 bases, with 14 bases of the junction left unmatched. The CDR3 spans 18 residues. Here the CDR3 reads CAISESSLPGQGVHEQYF. CDR3 DNA: TGTGCCATCAGTGAGTCGAGTTTACCGGGACAGGGAGTCCACGAGCAGTACTTC.

The V and J genes are TRBV5-4 and TRBJ2-3; TRBD1 aligns across 7 bases. This CDR3 is 14 amino acids long. Germline V lookup: CDR1 SGHNT, CDR2 YYREEE (reference sequence). Unmatched junction bases numbered 4, after V lost 1 base and J lost 5 bases. CDR3 sequence (DNA): TGTGCCAGCAGCTTGACAGGGGAAAGAGATACGCAGTATTTT. This encodes CASSLTGERDTQYF.

The V call is TRBV4-1, the J call TRBJ1-1, with no clear D. Germline V gene lookup returns CDR1 MGHRA and CDR2 YSYEKL. The CDR3 loop spans 16 amino acids. The V and J ends lost 1 base and 3 bases respectively, with 15 bases between them. The CDR3 here is CASSQAQVKVDTEAFF. CDR3 DNA sequence: TGCGCCAGCAGCCAAGCTCAGGTCAAAGTGGACACTGAAGCTTTCTTT.

Remarks on this clone: At one end the junction does not follow the germline gene, possibly because of a read error. This rearrangement joins TRBV7-7 to TRBJ2-7, with TRBD1 identical over 7 bases. In germline, CDR1 is SSHAT, CDR2 FNYEAQ (reference sequence). CDR3 length equals 13 residues. Written as DNA, the CDR3 is TGTGCTAGCAGCCCCGGGACAGACTACGAGCAGTACTTC. Encoded protein: CASSPGTDYEQYF.

This clone came up once. The V and J genes are TRBV13 and TRBJ1-1, with D perhaps TRBD1 (6 bases). The V end was cut by 2 bases, the J end by 1 base, with 11 bases between. The CDR3 contains 15 residues. The germline V gene encodes CDR1 PRHDT and CDR2 FYEKMQ (reference sequence). CDR3 bases: TGTGCCAGCAGCTTATCCAGGGGTGGGAACACTGAAGCTTTCTTT. Residues: CASSLSRGGNTEAFF.

This clone was observed a few times. J is TRBJ2-1 and V is TRBV6-1, with 11 bases lining up with TRBD2. The germline V gene has CDR1 MNHNS and CDR2 SASEGT. With V trimmed by 6 bases and J by 8 bases, 9 bases remained unmatched. This CDR3 has 15 amino acids. Written as DNA, the CDR3 is TGTGCCAGCAGCCCAACTAGCGGGGGTGCGGATGAGCAGTTCTTC. Amino acid sequence: CASSPTSGGADEQFF.

The chain recombines TRBV14 with TRBJ2-3; D is possibly TRBD1 (5 bases). Trimming took off 5 bases at V and 1 base at J, with 16 bases between the two ends. CDR1 and CDR2 from the germline V gene are SGHDN and FVKESK. This CDR3 contains 16 residues. The CDR3 loop reads CASSTGARLGTDTQYF. CDR3 in DNA: TGTGCCAGCAGCACAGGCGCGCGTCTGGGCACAGATACGCAGTATTTT.

This chain joins TRBV5-6 and TRBJ2-2; 7 nucleotides agree with TRBD2. This CDR3 has 16 amino acids. Germline V gene lookup returns CDR1 SGHDT and CDR2 YYEEEE. Unmatched junction bases numbered 7, after V lost 0 bases and J lost 5 bases. The CDR3 DNA is TGTGCCAGCAGCTTGGATTCGCGGGGGTGGACCGGGGAGCTGTTTTTT. This gives the protein CASSLDSRGWTGELFF.

The chain couples TRBV2 to TRBJ1-2, with 11 bases matching TRBD1. The ends lost 11 bases at V and 8 bases at J; junction bases unmatched: 7. This CDR3 region has 12 residues. Germline V gene sequence: CDR1 SNHLY, CDR2 FYNNEI. The CDR3 region has the DNA TGTGCCGGCGTGGGGACAGGGGGAGGCTACACCTTC. It encodes CAGVGTGGGYTF.

The rearrangement links TRBV4-1 to TRBJ1-1; D might be TRBD1 (6 bases). The V end lost 4 bases, the J end lost 4 bases, and 13 bases lay between the germline ends. Germline V gene lookup returns CDR1 MGHRA and CDR2 YSYEKL. There are 14 residues in the CDR3. The CDR3 DNA reads as TGCGCCAGCAGCCTGATAAGGGGGGGCACTGAAGCTTTCTTT. This translates into CASSLIRGGTEAFF.

The chain combines TRBV6-1 with TRBJ2-7; tentatively, D is TRBD1 (5 bases). In germline, CDR1 is MNHNS, CDR2 SASEGT. This CDR3 spans 15 amino acids. The germline V and J ends were trimmed by 6 bases and 3 bases, with 18 bases remaining between them. CDR3: CASRQDASWVYEQYF. In DNA, the CDR3 is TGTGCCAGCAGACAGGACGCAAGTTGGGTCTACGAGCAGTACTTC.

V and J are TRBV27 and TRBJ2-3, with 7 bases that match TRBD2. The CDR3 loop spans 11 amino acids. With 8 bases clipped from V and 10 bases from J, the junction kept 6 bases outside the gene matches. From germline, CDR1 is MNHEY and CDR2 SMNVEV (reference sequence). The CDR3 here is CASSSRGAQYF. The CDR3 DNA is TGTGCCAGCTCCTCTCGGGGGGCGCAGTATTTT.